The 4 T cell receptor beta chains reported below all come from one sample, sequenced in a study of cytomegalovirus exposure and HLA in healthy donors. PCR involved 60 Vbeta and 13 Jbeta primers. The protocol was immunoSEQ multiplex PCR, while the TCRdb copy is restricted to in-frame clones and leaves out a portion. The repertoire has about 170,000 clones, approximately 76% of them found once; the top ten carry under 2.5%. Input material: PBMCs. The receptors shown here come from a female donor in good health and CMV-seronegative.

This sequence joins TRBV2 and TRBJ2-3; TRBD2 matches 12 bases. Germline V gene sequence: CDR1 SNHLY, CDR2 FYNNEI. V was clipped by 2 bases and J by 2 bases; unmatched bases: 2. This CDR3 region has 16 residues. The CDR3 nucleotides read TGTGCCAGCAGTGAACTAGCGGGGGGGCTCACAGATACGCAGTATTTT. As protein: CASSELAGGLTDTQYF.

The chain uses TRBV30 and TRBJ2-5, with 9 bases matching TRBD2. Germline V lookup: CDR1 GTSNPN, CDR2 SVGIG (reference sequence). The CDR3 loop spans 15 amino acids. V trimming: 3 bases; J trimming: 1 base; junction bases outside the gene matches: 6. The CDR3 DNA is TGTGCCTGGAGGGCGGGGGGGGGCTTCCAAGAGACCCAGTACTTC. As protein: CAWRAGGGFQETQYF. Using reference TRBV30 and TRBJ2-5 for the parts outside the CDR3, the full variable domain is SQTIHQWPATLVQPVGSPLSLECTVEGTSNPNLYWYRQAAGRGLQLLFYSVGIGQISSEVPQNLSASRPQDRQFILSSKKLLLSDSGFYLCAWRAGGGFQETQYFGPGTRLLVL.

In its sample, this clone was seen a few times. This chain connects TRBV7-9 to TRBJ2-1; D is undetermined. Germline CDR1 reads SEHNR; CDR2 reads FQNEAQ (reference sequence). V was trimmed by 2 bases and J by 1 base, leaving 6 bases between them. There are 14 residues in the CDR3. The CDR3 sequence is CASSLSGSYNEQFF. For the CDR3, the DNA is TGTGCCAGCAGCTTATCCGGGTCCTACAATGAGCAGTTCTTC. Complete variable domain (other parts from reference TRBV7-9 and TRBJ2-1): DTGVSQNPRHKITKRGQNVTFRCDPISEHNRLYWYRQTLGQGPEFLTYFQNEAQLEKSRLLSDRFSAERPKGSFSTLEIQRTEQGDSAMYLCASSLSGSYNEQFFGPGTRLTVL.

The chain couples TRBV27 to TRBJ1-2; 9 nucleotides align to TRBD1. The CDR3 totals 14 residues. CDR1 and CDR2 from the germline V gene are MNHEY and SMNVEV (reference sequence). V shed 3 bases and J 9 bases; nucleotides not matched to a gene: 8. The CDR3 bases are TGTGCCAGCAGTTTCTCACAGGGGGCCTTCCGCTACACCTTC. This gives the protein CASSFSQGAFRYTF.